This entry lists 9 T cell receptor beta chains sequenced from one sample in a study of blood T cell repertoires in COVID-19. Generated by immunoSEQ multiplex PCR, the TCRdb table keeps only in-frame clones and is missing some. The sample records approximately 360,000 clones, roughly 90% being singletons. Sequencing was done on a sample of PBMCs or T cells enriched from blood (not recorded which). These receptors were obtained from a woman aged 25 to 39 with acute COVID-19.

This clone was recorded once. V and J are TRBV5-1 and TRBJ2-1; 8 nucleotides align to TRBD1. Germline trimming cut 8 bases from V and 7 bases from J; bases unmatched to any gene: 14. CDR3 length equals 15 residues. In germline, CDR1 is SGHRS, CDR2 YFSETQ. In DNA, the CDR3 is TGCGCCAGTAAAGGGACAGGCCACCCCTCGAATGAGCAGTTCTTC. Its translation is CASKGTGHPSNEQFF.

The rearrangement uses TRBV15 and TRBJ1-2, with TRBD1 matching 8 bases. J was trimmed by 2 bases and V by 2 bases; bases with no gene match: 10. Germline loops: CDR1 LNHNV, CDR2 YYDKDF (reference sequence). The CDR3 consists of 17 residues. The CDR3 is CATSRSGTGGGNYGYTF. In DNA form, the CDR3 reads TGTGCCACCAGCAGATCCGGGACAGGCGGGGGAAACTATGGCTACACCTTC.

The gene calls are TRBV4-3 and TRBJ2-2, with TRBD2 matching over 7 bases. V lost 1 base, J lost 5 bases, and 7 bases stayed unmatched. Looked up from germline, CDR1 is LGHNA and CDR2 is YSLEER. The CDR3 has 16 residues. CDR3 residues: CASSQASGVGTGELFF. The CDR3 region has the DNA TGCGCCAGCAGCCAAGCCAGCGGGGTGGGGACCGGGGAGCTGTTTTTT.

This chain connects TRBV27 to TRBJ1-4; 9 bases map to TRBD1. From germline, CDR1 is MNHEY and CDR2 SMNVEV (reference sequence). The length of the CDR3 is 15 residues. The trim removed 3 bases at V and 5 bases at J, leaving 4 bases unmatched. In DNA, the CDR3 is TGTGCCAGCAGTTTTCGGGGGACAGGGAATGAAAAACTGTTTTTT. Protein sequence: CASSFRGTGNEKLFF.

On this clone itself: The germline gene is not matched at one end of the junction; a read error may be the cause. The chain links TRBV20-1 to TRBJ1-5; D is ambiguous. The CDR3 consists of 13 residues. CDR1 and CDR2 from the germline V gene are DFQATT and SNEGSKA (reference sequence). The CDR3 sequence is CSASRTRAGTAYF. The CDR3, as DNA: TGCAGTGCTAGTAGAACGCGGGCGGGAACGGCATATTTT.

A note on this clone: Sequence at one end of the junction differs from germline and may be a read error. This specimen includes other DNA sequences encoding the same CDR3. The CDR3 nucleotides are TGTGCCAGCAGTTTGGGACAGGGGAGCTATGGCTACACCTTC. Translation gives CASSLGQGSYGYTF. The chain has TRBV5-6 and TRBJ1-2, with 10 positions matching TRBD1. Germline CDR1 is SGHDT and CDR2 is YYEEEE. The CDR3 extends over 14 amino acids.

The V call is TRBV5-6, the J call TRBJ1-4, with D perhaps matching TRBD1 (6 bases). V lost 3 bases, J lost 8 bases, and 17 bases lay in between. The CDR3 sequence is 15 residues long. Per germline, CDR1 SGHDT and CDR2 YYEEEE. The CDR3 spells CASSSTGSMGEKLFF. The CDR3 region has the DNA TGTGCCAGCAGCTCCACAGGGTCGATGGGCGAAAAACTGTTTTTT.

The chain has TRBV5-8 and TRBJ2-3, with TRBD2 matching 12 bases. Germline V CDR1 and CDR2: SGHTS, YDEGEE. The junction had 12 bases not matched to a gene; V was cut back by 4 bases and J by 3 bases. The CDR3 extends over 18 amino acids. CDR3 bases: TGTGCCAGCAGCCCAGGGCCTAGCGGGGGGGCCTTGACAGATACGCAGTATTTT. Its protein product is CASSPGPSGGALTDTQYF.

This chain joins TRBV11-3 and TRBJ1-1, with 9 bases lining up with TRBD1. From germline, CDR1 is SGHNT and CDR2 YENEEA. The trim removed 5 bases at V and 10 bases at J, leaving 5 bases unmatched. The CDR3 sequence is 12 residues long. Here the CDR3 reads CASSLTGGTAFF. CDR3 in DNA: TGTGCCAGCAGCCTAACAGGGGGCACAGCTTTCTTT.